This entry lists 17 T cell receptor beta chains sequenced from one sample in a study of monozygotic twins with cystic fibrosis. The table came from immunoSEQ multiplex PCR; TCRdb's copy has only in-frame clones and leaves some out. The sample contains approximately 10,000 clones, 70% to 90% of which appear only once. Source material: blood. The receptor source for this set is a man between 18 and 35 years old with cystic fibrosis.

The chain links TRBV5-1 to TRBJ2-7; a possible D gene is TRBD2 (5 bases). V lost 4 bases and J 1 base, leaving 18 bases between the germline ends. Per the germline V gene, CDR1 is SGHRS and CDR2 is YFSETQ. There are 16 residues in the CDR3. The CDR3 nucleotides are TGCGCCAGCAGCCCCGCGAGGGCCTTATTATCCTACGAGCAGTACTTC. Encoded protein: CASSPARALLSYEQYF.

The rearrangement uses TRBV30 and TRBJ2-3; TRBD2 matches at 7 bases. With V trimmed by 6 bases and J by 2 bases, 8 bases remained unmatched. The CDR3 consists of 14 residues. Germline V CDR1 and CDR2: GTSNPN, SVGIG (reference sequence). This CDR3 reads CACPVGGSTDTQYF. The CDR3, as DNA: TGTGCCTGTCCGGTCGGGGGGTCCACAGATACGCAGTATTTT.

CDR3 amino acids: CASSYDGPVAKNIQYF. The CDR3 DNA reads as TGTGCCAGCAGCTACGACGGGCCCGTGGCCAAAAACATTCAGTACTTC. The gene calls are TRBV7-9 and TRBJ2-4; D gene uncertain. V was pared by 4 bases and J by 1 base, with 14 bases between. Germline assignment: CDR1 SEHNR and CDR2 FQNEAQ (reference sequence). The CDR3 is 16 amino acids.

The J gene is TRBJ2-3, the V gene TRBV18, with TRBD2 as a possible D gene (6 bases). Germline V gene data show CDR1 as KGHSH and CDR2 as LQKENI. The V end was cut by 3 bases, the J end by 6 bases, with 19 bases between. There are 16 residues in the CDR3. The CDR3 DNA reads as TGTGCCAGCTCACCGTCGGGAGTGCAGTACCTTGATACGCAGTATTTT. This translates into CASSPSGVQYLDTQYF.

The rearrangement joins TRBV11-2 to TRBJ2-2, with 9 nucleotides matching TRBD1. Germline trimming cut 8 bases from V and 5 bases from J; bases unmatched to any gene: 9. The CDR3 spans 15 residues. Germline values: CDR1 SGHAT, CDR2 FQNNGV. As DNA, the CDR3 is TGTGCCAGCGGGGATACGGGACAGGGAACCGGGGAGCTGTTTTTT. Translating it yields CASGDTGQGTGELFF.

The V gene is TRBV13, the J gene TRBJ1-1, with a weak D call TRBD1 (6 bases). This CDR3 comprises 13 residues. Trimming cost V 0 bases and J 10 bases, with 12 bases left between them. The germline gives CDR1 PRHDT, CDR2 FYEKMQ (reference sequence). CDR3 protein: CASSLGWGRGAFF. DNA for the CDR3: TGTGCCAGCAGCTTAGGCTGGGGGCGTGGAGCTTTCTTT.

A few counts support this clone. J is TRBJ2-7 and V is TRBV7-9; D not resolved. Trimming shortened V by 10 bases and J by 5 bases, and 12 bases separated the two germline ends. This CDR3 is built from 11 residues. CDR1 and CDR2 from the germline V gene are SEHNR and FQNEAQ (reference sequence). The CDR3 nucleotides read TGTGCCACCGGTAGCTCGGACGAGCAGTACTTC. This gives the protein CATGSSDEQYF. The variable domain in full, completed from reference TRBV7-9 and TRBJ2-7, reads DTGVSQNPRHKITKRGQNVTFRCDPISEHNRLYWYRQTLGQGPEFLTYFQNEAQLEKSRLLSDRFSAERPKGSFSTLEIQRTEQGDSAMYLCATGSSDEQYFGPGTRLTVT.

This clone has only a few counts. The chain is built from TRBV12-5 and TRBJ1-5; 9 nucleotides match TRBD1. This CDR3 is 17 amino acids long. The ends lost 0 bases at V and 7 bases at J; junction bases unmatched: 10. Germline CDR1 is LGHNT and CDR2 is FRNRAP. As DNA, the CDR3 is TGTGCTAGTGGTTTGGTACAATTACAGGGGGCTGAACAGCCCCAGCATTTT. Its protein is CASGLVQLQGAEQPQHF.

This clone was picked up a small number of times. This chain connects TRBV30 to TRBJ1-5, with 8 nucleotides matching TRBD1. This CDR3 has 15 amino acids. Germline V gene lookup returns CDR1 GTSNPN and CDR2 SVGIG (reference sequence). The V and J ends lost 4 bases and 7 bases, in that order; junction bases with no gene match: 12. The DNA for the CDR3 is TGTGCCTGGACCCCGCGGACAGGGCCAAACCAGCCCCAGCATTTT. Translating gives CAWTPRTGPNQPQHF.

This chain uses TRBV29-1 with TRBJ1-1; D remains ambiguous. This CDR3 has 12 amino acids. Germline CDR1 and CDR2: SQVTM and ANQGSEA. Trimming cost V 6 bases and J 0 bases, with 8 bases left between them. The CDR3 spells CSVDFMNTEAFF. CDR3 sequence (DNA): TGCAGCGTGGATTTTATGAACACTGAAGCTTTCTTT.

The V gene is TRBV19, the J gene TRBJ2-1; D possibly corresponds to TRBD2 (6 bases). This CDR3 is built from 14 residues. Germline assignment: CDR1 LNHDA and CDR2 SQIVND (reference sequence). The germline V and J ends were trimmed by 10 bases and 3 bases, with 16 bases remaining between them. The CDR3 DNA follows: TGTGCCACCAAGACGTGGGGGGACTACAATGAGCAGTTCTTC. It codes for CATKTWGDYNEQFF.

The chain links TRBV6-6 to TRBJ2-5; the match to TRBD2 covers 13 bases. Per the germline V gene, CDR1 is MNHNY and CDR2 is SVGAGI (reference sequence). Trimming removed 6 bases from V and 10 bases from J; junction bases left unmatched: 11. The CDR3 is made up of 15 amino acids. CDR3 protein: CASRRTSGGGEDQYF. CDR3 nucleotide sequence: TGTGCCAGCAGACGGACTAGCGGGGGCGGGGAGGACCAGTACTTC.

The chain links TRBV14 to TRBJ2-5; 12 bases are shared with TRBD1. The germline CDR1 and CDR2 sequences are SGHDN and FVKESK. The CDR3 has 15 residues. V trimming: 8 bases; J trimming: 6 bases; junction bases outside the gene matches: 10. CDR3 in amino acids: CASAPPGTGGKTQYF. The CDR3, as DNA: TGTGCCAGCGCCCCGCCCGGGACAGGGGGCAAGACCCAGTACTTC.

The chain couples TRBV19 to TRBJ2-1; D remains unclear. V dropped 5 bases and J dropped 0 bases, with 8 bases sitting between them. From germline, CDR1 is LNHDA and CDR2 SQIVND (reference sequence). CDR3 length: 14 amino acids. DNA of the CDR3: TGTGCCAGTAGTCAGTCGAGCTCCTACAATGAGCAGTTCTTC. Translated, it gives CASSQSSSYNEQFF. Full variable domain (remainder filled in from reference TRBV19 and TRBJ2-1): DGGITQSPKYLFRKEGQNVTLSCEQNLNHDAMYWYRQDPGQGLRLIYYSQIVNDFQKGDIAEGYSVSREKKESFPLTVTSAQKNPTAFYLCASSQSSSYNEQFFGPGTRLTVL.

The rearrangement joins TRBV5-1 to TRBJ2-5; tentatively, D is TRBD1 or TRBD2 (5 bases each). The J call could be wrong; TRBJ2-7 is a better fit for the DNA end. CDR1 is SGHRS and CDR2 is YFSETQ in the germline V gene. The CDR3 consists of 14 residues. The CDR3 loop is CASSFRDGVYEQYF. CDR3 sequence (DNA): TGCGCCAGCAGCTTCCGGGACGGCGTATACGAGCAGTACTTC.

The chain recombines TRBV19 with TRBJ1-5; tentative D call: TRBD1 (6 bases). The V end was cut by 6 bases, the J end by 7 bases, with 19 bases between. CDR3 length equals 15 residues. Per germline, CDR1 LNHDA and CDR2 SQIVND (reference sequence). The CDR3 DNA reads TGTGCCAGTAGACTGGGGGGCTCGTTAGGGCAGCCCCAGCATTTT. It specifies CASRLGGSLGQPQHF.

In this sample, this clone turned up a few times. Here the CDR3 DNA reads TGTGCCAGCAGCTTGACTAGAGGGCGGAACGAGCAGTACTTC. This translates into CASSLTRGRNEQYF. V gene TRBV7-2 combines with J gene TRBJ2-7, with D tentatively TRBD2 (6 bases). Trimming took 3 bases from V and 5 from J, leaving 14 bases between them. CDR1 and CDR2 from the germline V gene are SGHTA and FQGNSA. The CDR3 has 14 amino acids.